Listed here is a single T cell receptor beta chain. The antigen is undetermined. The germline gives CDR1 SNHLY, CDR2 FYNNEI. The CDR3 has 19 residues. V was trimmed by 2 bases and J by 3 bases, leaving 25 bases between them. These data belong to a study of cytomegalovirus exposure and HLA in healthy donors. General study points: Later examination showed HLA-associated TCR beta chains had greater clonal expansion than equally common others. CMV serostatus was the only immune exposure information that was available.

The PCR ran on 60 Vbeta and 13 Jbeta primers. Method: immunoSEQ multiplex PCR; TCRdb's copy keeps in-frame clones and lacks some. The sample lists 150,000 or so clones, nearly 80% occurring once. The sequence was collected from a woman aged 35 to 49 in good health and CMV-seronegative. Sequencing used PBMCs. The chain uses TRBV2 and TRBJ1-2; D might be TRBD1 (6 bases). The CDR3: CASSESKKLWYRADYGYTF. CDR3 in DNA: TGTGCCAGCAGTGAATCTAAGAAATTGTGGTACAGGGCGGACTATGGCTACACCTTC.